The clone carrying this T cell receptor beta chain has only a few counts. What it binds is unknown. This sample was taken from a study of T cells after yellow fever vaccination. Overall study findings and caveats: The study noted that FACS-sorted repertoires could contain abundant clonotypes contaminating from the bulk population.

This CDR3 is built from 15 residues. V was trimmed by 5 bases and J by 5 bases, leaving 18 bases between them. Germline values: CDR1 PRHDT, CDR2 FYEKMQ (reference sequence). In making TCR cDNA, 5'RACE template switching added a universal primer site and UMIs to it. TCRdb reanalysed the 5' RACE reads using MiXCR and keeps one entry per CDR3 protein. The sample has around 67,000 distinct CDR3 sequences; around 6.9% are singletons. The sample was CD8+ T cells sorted from PBMCs, taken around 5 days after the first yellow fever vaccination. This receptor was taken from a man aged 18 to 30 who received the YFV17D yellow fever vaccine. The V call is TRBV13, the J call TRBJ2-5; tentatively, D is TRBD1 or TRBD2 (6 bases each). The CDR3 DNA reads TGTGCCAGCAGCAAACAGGGACTTGAGTTTGAGACCCAGTACTTC. It is translated as CASSKQGLEFETQYF.